Below are 27 T cell receptor beta chains sequenced from a single sample in a study of brain T cells in children with intractable seizures. The data were produced by immunoSEQ multiplex PCR, yet TCRdb's version contains in-frame clones alone and is incomplete. The table has about 320,000 clones, over 90% seen once. This sample's time point: blood from clinic visit 5 months post-surgery; TSC patient then seizure free. This material consisted of peripheral blood, taken less than 6 months after surgery. These receptor sequences come from a boy in the first two years of life with tuberous sclerosis and intractable seizures.

This clone appeared a few times. This chain uses TRBV3-1 (or the pseudogene TRBV3-2) with TRBJ2-1, with 7 nucleotides matching TRBD2. After removal of 1 base from V and 3 bases from J, the junction contained 15 bases not matched to a gene. Germline CDR1 is LGHDT and CDR2 is YNNKEL (reference sequence). The CDR3 runs 19 residues. CDR3 protein: CASSQVSGIGGSLYNEQFF. CDR3 in DNA: TGTGCCAGCAGCCAAGTGTCAGGGATTGGCGGGAGTCTCTACAATGAGCAGTTCTTC.

This clone was found once. The V and J genes are TRBV30 and TRBJ1-2; TRBD1 is a possible D gene (6 bases). Germline V lookup: CDR1 GTSNPN, CDR2 SVGIG (reference sequence). The CDR3 spans 15 residues. The V gene lost 3 bases and the J gene lost 4 bases, with 18 bases spanning the gap. Here the CDR3 DNA reads TGTGCCTGGAGACCCTCGGGGGCGGGGGGCTATGGCTACACCTTC. Protein product: CAWRPSGAGGYGYTF.

A note on this clone: This sample includes further DNA sequences coding for the same CDR3. The gene calls are TRBV9 and TRBJ2-1; D gene ambiguous. Trimming shortened V by 3 bases and J by 0 bases, and 10 bases separated the two germline ends. Germline lookup yields CDR1 SGDLS and CDR2 YYNGEE. CDR3 size: 15 residues. CDR3 sequence: CASSAGQSSYNEQFF. CDR3 DNA sequence: TGTGCCAGCAGCGCCGGGCAGAGCTCCTACAATGAGCAGTTCTTC.

V gene TRBV9 combines with J gene TRBJ2-2; D is undetermined. V gave up 1 base and J gave up 7 bases, with 11 bases separating them. Looked up from germline, CDR1 is SGDLS and CDR2 is YYNGEE. The CDR3 length is 14 residues. The CDR3 is CASSVTEGIGELFF. The CDR3 nucleotides read TGTGCCAGCAGCGTAACGGAAGGAATCGGGGAGCTGTTTTTT.

CDR3 sequence reads: CARGTGSTDTQYF. In DNA form, the CDR3 reads TGTGCCAGGGGGACAGGGTCGACGGATACGCAGTATTTT. The rearrangement links TRBV7-9 to TRBJ2-3, with TRBD1 matching 9 bases. This CDR3 contains 13 residues. With V trimmed by 9 bases and J by 6 bases, 7 bases remained unmatched. From germline, CDR1 is SEHNR and CDR2 FQNEAQ (reference sequence).

CDR3 amino acids: CASSLQGMGETQYF. For the CDR3, the DNA is TGTGCCAGCAGTCTGCAGGGGATGGGGGAGACCCAGTACTTC. This chain connects TRBV6-5 to TRBJ2-5; D is possibly TRBD1 (6 bases). V was clipped by 5 bases and J by 5 bases, with 15 bases between them. The CDR3 runs 14 residues. Per the germline V gene, CDR1 is MNHEY and CDR2 is SVGAGI.

This clone was seen just once. The V call is TRBV7-6, the J call TRBJ1-1, with a tentative D call TRBD1 (5 bases). The CDR3 is made up of 15 amino acids. V was clipped by 5 bases and J by 10 bases, with 23 bases between them. The germline CDR1 and CDR2 sequences are SGHVS and FNYEAQ. DNA for the CDR3: TGTGCCAGCAGCCCCCCCGGGACCCAAGAGGTCGGAGCTTTCTTT. Encoded protein: CASSPPGTQEVGAFF.

As for this clone: Sequence at one end of the junction differs from germline and may be a read error. The CDR3 reads CASSIDREPSMGTQYF. DNA for the CDR3: TGTGCCAGCAGTATTGACAGGGAGCCCTCCATGGGGACCCAGTACTTC. The chain has TRBV19 and TRBJ2-5; 7 nucleotides agree with TRBD1. The germline V gene encodes CDR1 LNHDA and CDR2 SQIVND (reference sequence). The CDR3 has 16 amino acids.

This chain links TRBV7-9 with TRBJ1-1; D is uncertain. The V end lost 5 bases, the J end lost 10 bases, and 14 bases lay between the germline ends. From germline, CDR1 is SEHNR and CDR2 FQNEAQ (reference sequence). The CDR3 runs 12 residues. In DNA, the CDR3 is TGTGCCAGCAGCCCGTCGGGATTAAGAGCTTTCTTT. This encodes CASSPSGLRAFF.

The rearrangement joins TRBV6-5 to TRBJ1-1, with TRBD1 matching over 7 bases. This CDR3 spans 13 amino acids. Germline assignment: CDR1 MNHEY and CDR2 SVGAGI. After removal of 10 bases from V and 1 base from J, the junction contained 6 bases not matched to a gene. This chain's CDR3 is CAIHRGQNTEAFF. In DNA, the CDR3 is TGTGCCATCCACAGGGGCCAGAACACTGAAGCTTTCTTT.

V is TRBV30 and J is TRBJ1-2; D gene uncertain. Germline assignment: CDR1 GTSNPN and CDR2 SVGIG (reference sequence). V lost 4 bases to trimming and J lost 0 bases, with 6 bases between them. The CDR3 length is 12 residues. Written as DNA, the CDR3 is TGTGCCTGGATGATTACTAACTATGGCTACACCTTC. It specifies CAWMITNYGYTF.

This clone was recorded a few times. V usage is TRBV5-4 and J usage is TRBJ1-3; D gene unclear. Germline V CDR1 and CDR2: SGHNT, YYREEE (reference sequence). Trimming pared 0 bases from V and 7 bases from J, leaving 11 bases between. There are 14 residues in the CDR3. CDR3: CASSLEGRWNTIYF. CDR3 coding DNA: TGTGCCAGCAGCTTGGAGGGCCGGTGGAACACCATATATTTT.

This chain joins TRBV5-8 and TRBJ2-5; D possibly corresponds to TRBD2 (5 bases). The germline gives CDR1 SGHTS, CDR2 YDEGEE. The V and J ends lost 0 bases and 4 bases respectively, with 13 bases between them. CDR3 length equals 15 residues. DNA of the CDR3: TGTGCCAGCAGCTTGGCGGGGAGAACGGGAGAGACCCAGTACTTC. This translates into CASSLAGRTGETQYF.

The chain uses TRBV12-5 and TRBJ2-1, with D perhaps TRBD2 (5 bases). Trimming removed 5 bases at V and 5 bases at J, with 16 bases between. This CDR3 has 15 residues. Germline V gene data show CDR1 as LGHNT and CDR2 as FRNRAP. DNA for the CDR3: TGTGCTAGTGGTCCCCCGGACTTAGGGAACAATGAGCAGTTCTTC. Encoded protein: CASGPPDLGNNEQFF.

The sample holds one count of this clone. The chain employs TRBV18 and TRBJ2-3; 9 bases map to TRBD1. With 5 bases clipped from V and 3 bases from J, the junction kept 3 bases outside the gene matches. Looked up from germline, CDR1 is KGHSH and CDR2 is LQKENI. This CDR3 region has 14 residues. The CDR3 region is CASSTGQGTDTQYF. DNA for the CDR3: TGTGCCAGCTCAACGGGACAGGGAACAGATACGCAGTATTTT.

The V call is TRBV12-3 or TRBV12-4, the J call TRBJ2-1, with 7 positions matching TRBD2. The CDR3 spans 13 residues. J lost 9 bases, V lost 6 bases, and 8 bases had no gene match. The CDR3 nucleotides are TGTGCCAGCAGCCGGGACTATGGGGGTGAGCAGTTCTTC. Translating gives CASSRDYGGEQFF.

The chain uses TRBV5-1 and TRBJ2-7, with 11 bases fitting TRBD2. In germline, CDR1 is SGHRS, CDR2 YFSETQ. After removal of 1 base from V and 2 bases from J, the junction contained 2 bases not matched to a gene. The CDR3 has 15 residues. The DNA of the CDR3 is TGCGCCAGCAGCTTGACTAGCGGGAGTCCCTACGAGCAGTACTTC. It specifies CASSLTSGSPYEQYF.

The gene calls are TRBV30 and TRBJ2-7, with TRBD2 matching over 9 bases. The germline CDR1 and CDR2 sequences are GTSNPN and SVGIG (reference sequence). Germline trimming cut 3 bases from V and 6 bases from J; bases unmatched to any gene: 12. The CDR3 has 15 residues. The CDR3 is CAWSRRAGGPSEQYF. In DNA form, the CDR3 reads TGTGCCTGGAGCCGGCGGGCGGGAGGGCCCAGCGAGCAGTACTTC.

This clone was observed once. The J gene is TRBJ2-7, the V gene TRBV7-2; D gene uncertain. Between the trimmed V and J ends, which lost 1 base and 3 bases, there was a span of 13 bases. The CDR3 length is 15 residues. Germline lookup yields CDR1 SGHTA and CDR2 FQGNSA. The CDR3 here is CASSLVVFGNYEQYF. The CDR3 DNA sequence: TGTGCCAGCAGCTTAGTTGTGTTTGGGAACTACGAGCAGTACTTC.

V and J are TRBV6-5 and TRBJ2-3; maybe TRBD2 (5 bases). V was clipped by 2 bases and J by 4 bases, with 16 bases between them. Germline lookup yields CDR1 MNHEY and CDR2 SVGAGI. The CDR3 covers 16 residues. The CDR3 loop reads CASSYGLAQWADTQYF. CDR3 bases: TGTGCCAGCAGTTACGGTCTAGCACAGTGGGCAGATACGCAGTATTTT.

As DNA, the CDR3 is TGTGCCAGCAGCCGAACTAGCGGGCCTTACGAGCAGTACTTC. This codes for CASSRTSGPYEQYF. The J gene is TRBJ2-7, the V gene TRBV11-1, with 9 nucleotides matching TRBD2. The CDR3 spans 14 residues. Germline CDR1 SGHAT, CDR2 FQDESV (reference sequence). The ends lost 5 bases at V and 4 bases at J; junction bases unmatched: 6.

The J gene is TRBJ1-1, the V gene TRBV7-2, with a tentative D call TRBD1 (5 bases). V gave up 0 bases and J gave up 0 bases, with 5 bases separating them. The CDR3 spans 14 residues. Germline V gene lookup returns CDR1 SGHTA and CDR2 FQGNSA. This chain's CDR3 is CASSLARVNTEAFF. DNA for the CDR3: TGTGCCAGCAGCTTAGCCAGGGTGAACACTGAAGCTTTCTTT. Variable domain in full (rest from reference TRBV7-2 and TRBJ1-1): GAGVSQSPSNKVTEKGKDVELRCDPISGHTALYWYRQSLGQGLEFLIYFQGNSAPDKSGLPSDRFSAERTGGSVSTLTIQRTQQEDSAVYLCASSLARVNTEAFFGQGTRLTVV.

The rearrangement links TRBV2 to TRBJ2-3; D uncertain. V shed 4 bases and J shed 4 bases, with 9 bases lying between them. The CDR3 spans 13 residues. Germline V gives CDR1 SNHLY, CDR2 FYNNEI. The CDR3 protein is CASSAILADTQYF. The CDR3 DNA follows: TGTGCCAGCAGTGCAATCTTGGCAGATACGCAGTATTTT.

The genes are TRBV2 and TRBJ2-1; TRBD2 matches at 11 bases. Germline CDR1 is SNHLY and CDR2 is FYNNEI. The ends lost 3 bases at V and 4 bases at J; junction bases unmatched: 2. This CDR3 has 15 amino acids. The CDR3 DNA sequence: TGTGCCAGCAGTGAGGTAGCGGGGGGGTACAATGAGCAGTTCTTC. This codes for CASSEVAGGYNEQFF.

This clone is a singleton in its sample. V usage is TRBV6-1 and J usage is TRBJ1-2; TRBD1 is a possible D gene (5 bases). CDR3 length equals 15 residues. Per the germline V gene, CDR1 is MNHNS and CDR2 is SASEGT. V was pared by 1 base and J by 1 base, with 10 bases between. CDR3 region: CASSEVGGSNYGYTF. As DNA, the CDR3 is TGTGCCAGCAGTGAAGTGGGGGGGAGTAACTATGGCTACACCTTC.

This clone was seen a single time. V gene TRBV5-4 combines with J gene TRBJ2-1; D is uncertain. The V end was cut by 5 bases, the J end by 0 bases, with 12 bases between. CDR3 length: 15 amino acids. Germline assignment: CDR1 SGHNT and CDR2 YYREEE (reference sequence). CDR3 region: CASRPWGSSYNEQFF. Here the CDR3 DNA reads TGTGCCAGCAGACCTTGGGGTAGCTCCTACAATGAGCAGTTCTTC.

The rearrangement links TRBV19 to TRBJ2-5; 7 bases fit TRBD1. In germline, CDR1 is LNHDA, CDR2 SQIVND (reference sequence). This CDR3 has 14 amino acids. J lost 2 bases, V lost 4 bases, and 4 bases had no gene match. Here the CDR3 DNA reads TGTGCCAGTAGTACAGACAGGGTTCAAGAGACCCAGTACTTC. Translating it yields CASSTDRVQETQYF.